This T cell receptor beta chain was sequenced in a study of T cells in Graves' hyperthyroidism and ophthalmopathy. Regions amplified from RNA transcripts were the TCR beta CDR3 regions. Researchers ran a first-round RT-PCR on the TCR CDR3 using the HTBI primer set. TCRdb re-called the multiplex PCR reads through MiXCR, storing one row per CDR3 protein. This sample has roughly 380,000 distinct CDR3 sequences, with about 14% found just once. This clonotype was seen a few times. V was cut by 7 bases and J by 7 bases, with 17 bases left in between. Germline values: CDR1 LNHDA, CDR2 SQIVND (reference sequence). The CDR3 sequence is 15 residues long.

The TCR sequence derives from a man aged 30 to 39 with Graves' hyperthyroidism that later progressed to Graves' ophthalmopathy. V and J are TRBV19 and TRBJ1-6, with D tentatively TRBD1 (5 bases). Sequencing used blood. The CDR3 nucleotides are TGTGCCAGTAAGGGGTTGAGACAGAACAATTCACCCCTCCACTTT. Translating it yields CASKGLRQNNSPLHF.